Listed below are T cell receptor beta chains from one sample, sequenced in a study of shared clonotypes between healthy human individuals. Measured with immunoSEQ multiplex PCR; TCRdb has only the in-frame clones, and not every one. Of about 2 million clones in the sample, approximately 95% were seen once. What was sequenced was naive CD4+ T cells sorted from blood. These receptors were collected from a young man in good health. Each CDR3 is given with its conserved first and last residue. Each record gives: CDR3 DNA, CDR3 protein, J gene, V gene, CDR3 length, clone size, D gene. D genes are given only for firm matches. Not every row has a clone size; where given, it reads once, few, many or a size class.

CDR3nt: TGCGCCAGCAGCTTGGCCTCGGCAGGCGCCTATGGCTACACCTTC; CDR3aa: CASSLASAGAYGYTF; j_gene: TRBJ1-2; v_gene: TRBV5-1; len: 15; abundance: -; d_gene: -
CDR3nt: TGTGCCAGTACCCGTGGGGACATATCTGGAAATGAGCAGTTCTTC; CDR3aa: CASTRGDISGNEQFF; j_gene: TRBJ2-1; v_gene: TRBV19; len: 15; abundance: -; d_gene: -
CDR3nt: TGTGCCAGCAGGGAGGGATCAGGTCCCACCTACGAGCAGTACTTC; CDR3aa: CASREGSGPTYEQYF; j_gene: TRBJ2-7; v_gene: TRBV2; len: 15; abundance: -; d_gene: -
CDR3nt: TGTGCCAGCAACCTAGGACAGGGTTATAATTCACCCCTCCACTTT; CDR3aa: CASNLGQGYNSPLHF; j_gene: TRBJ1-6; v_gene: TRBV6-5; len: 15; abundance: -; d_gene: TRBD1
CDR3nt: TGTGCCAGCAAGGAAGGGCTTGGCGGGCAGTTCTTC; CDR3aa: CASKEGLGGQFF; j_gene: TRBJ2-1; v_gene: TRBV7-2; len: 12; abundance: -; d_gene: -
CDR3nt: TGTGCCGTAGCGATTAGCTCCTACAATGAGCAGTTCTTC; CDR3aa: CAVAISSYNEQFF; j_gene: TRBJ2-1; v_gene: TRBV6-5; len: 13; abundance: -; d_gene: -
CDR3nt: TGTGCCAGCAGTTTATCCCACAGGGGCAGCACTGAAGCTTTCTTT; CDR3aa: CASSLSHRGSTEAFF; j_gene: TRBJ1-1; v_gene: TRBV28; len: 15; abundance: -; d_gene: TRBD1
CDR3nt: TGTGCCAGCAGTTACGACAAGAACTATGGCTACACCTTC; CDR3aa: CASSYDKNYGYTF; j_gene: TRBJ1-2; v_gene: TRBV6-6; len: 13; abundance: once; d_gene: -
CDR3nt: TGCGCCAGCAGCTTAGGGCCCATTCCGAACACTGAAGCTTTCTTT; CDR3aa: CASSLGPIPNTEAFF; j_gene: TRBJ1-1; v_gene: TRBV5-1; len: 15; abundance: -; d_gene: -
CDR3nt: TGTGCCAGCACCGACGGGAGCGTCCAGCAGTTCTTC; CDR3aa: CASTDGSVQQFF; j_gene: TRBJ2-1; v_gene: TRBV2; len: 12; abundance: -; d_gene: -
CDR3nt: TGTGCCAGCAGTTACGGCAGGGGGCACTACGAGCAGTACTTC; CDR3aa: CASSYGRGHYEQYF; j_gene: TRBJ2-7; v_gene: TRBV6-5; len: 14; abundance: -; d_gene: TRBD1
CDR3nt: TGTGCCTGGAGTTCACCCCTCGGGACAGGGGGGGCCGGAATCTACGAGCAGTACTTC; CDR3aa: CAWSSPLGTGGAGIYEQYF; j_gene: TRBJ2-7; v_gene: TRBV30; len: 19; abundance: -; d_gene: TRBD1
CDR3nt: TGTGCCAGCAGACCGGGACAGGGGGGTTCACCCCTCCACTTT; CDR3aa: CASRPGQGGSPLHF; j_gene: TRBJ1-6; v_gene: TRBV6-1; len: 14; abundance: -; d_gene: TRBD1
CDR3nt: TGTGCCAGCAGGGGGGGCTTAGGAAAACTGTTTTTT; CDR3aa: CASRGGLGKLFF; j_gene: TRBJ1-4; v_gene: TRBV6-6; len: 12; abundance: -; d_gene: -
CDR3nt: TGTGCCTGGGCAACAGGGGGCGATCAGCCCCAGCATTTT; CDR3aa: CAWATGGDQPQHF; j_gene: TRBJ1-5; v_gene: TRBV30; len: 13; abundance: once; d_gene: TRBD1
CDR3nt: TGCGCCAGCAGCCAAGGTTGGGCGGACACCATATATTTT; CDR3aa: CASSQGWADTIYF; j_gene: TRBJ1-3; v_gene: TRBV4-1; len: 13; abundance: -; d_gene: -
CDR3nt: TGTGCCAGCAGTTCACTAGCGGGGGGCTCCTACGAGCAGTACTTC; CDR3aa: CASSSLAGGSYEQYF; j_gene: TRBJ2-7; v_gene: TRBV28; len: 15; abundance: once; d_gene: TRBD2